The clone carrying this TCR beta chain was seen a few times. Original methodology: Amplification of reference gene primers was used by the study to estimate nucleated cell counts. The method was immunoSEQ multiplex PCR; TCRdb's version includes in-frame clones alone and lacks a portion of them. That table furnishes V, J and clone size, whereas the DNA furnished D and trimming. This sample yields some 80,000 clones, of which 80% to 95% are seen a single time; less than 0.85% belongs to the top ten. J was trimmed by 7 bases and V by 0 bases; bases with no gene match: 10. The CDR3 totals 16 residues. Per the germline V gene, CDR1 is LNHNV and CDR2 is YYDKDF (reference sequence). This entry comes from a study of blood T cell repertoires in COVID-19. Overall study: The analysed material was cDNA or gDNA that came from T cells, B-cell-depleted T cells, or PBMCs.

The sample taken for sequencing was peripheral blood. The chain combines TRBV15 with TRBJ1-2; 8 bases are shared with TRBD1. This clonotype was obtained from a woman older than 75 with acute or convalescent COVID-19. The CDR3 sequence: CATSRDRSGGASGYTF. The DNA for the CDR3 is TGTGCCACCAGCAGAGATCGGTCAGGGGGCGCTTCTGGCTACACCTTC.